This T cell receptor beta chain was observed in a study of Tregs in tolerant kidney transplant recipients. Trimming shortened V by 5 bases and J by 6 bases, and 13 bases separated the two germline ends. This CDR3 region has 13 residues. CDR1 and CDR2 (germline): SGHVS, FNYEAQ. Measured with immunoSEQ multiplex PCR; TCRdb has only the in-frame clones, and not every one. The sample shows about 56,000 clones, more than 70% of them seen only once. This TCR derives from a human donor in good health. This chain links TRBV7-6 with TRBJ1-1; D remains ambiguous. The sequencing input was CD4+ T cells from blood. CDR3 region: CASSPRGLSEAFF. CDR3 coding DNA: TGTGCCAGCAGCCCCCGCGGCTTATCTGAAGCTTTCTTT.